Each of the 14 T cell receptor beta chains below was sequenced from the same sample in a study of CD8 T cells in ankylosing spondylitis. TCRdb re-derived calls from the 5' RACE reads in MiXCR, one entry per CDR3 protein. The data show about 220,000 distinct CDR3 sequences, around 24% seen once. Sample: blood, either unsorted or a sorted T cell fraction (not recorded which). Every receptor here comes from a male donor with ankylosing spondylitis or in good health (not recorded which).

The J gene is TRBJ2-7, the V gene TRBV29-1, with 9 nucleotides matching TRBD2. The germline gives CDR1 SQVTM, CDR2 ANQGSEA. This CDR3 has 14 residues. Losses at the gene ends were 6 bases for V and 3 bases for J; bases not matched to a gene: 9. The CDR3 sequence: CSVQGSGSRYEQYF. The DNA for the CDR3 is TGCAGCGTCCAGGGTAGCGGGAGTCGCTACGAGCAGTACTTC.

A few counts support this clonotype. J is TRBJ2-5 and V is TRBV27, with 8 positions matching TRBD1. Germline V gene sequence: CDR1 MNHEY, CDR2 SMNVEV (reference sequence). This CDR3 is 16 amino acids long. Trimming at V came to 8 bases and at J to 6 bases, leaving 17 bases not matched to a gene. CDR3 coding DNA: TGTGCCAGCCACGAAACCGGACAGGGTTCAATGAAGACCCAGTACTTC. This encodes CASHETGQGSMKTQYF.

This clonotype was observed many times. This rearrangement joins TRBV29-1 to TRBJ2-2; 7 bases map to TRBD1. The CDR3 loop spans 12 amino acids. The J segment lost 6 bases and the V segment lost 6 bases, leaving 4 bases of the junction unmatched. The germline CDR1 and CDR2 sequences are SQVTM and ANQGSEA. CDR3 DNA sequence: TGCAGCGTCGGACAGGCGCCCGGGGAGCTGTTTTTT. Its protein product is CSVGQAPGELFF.

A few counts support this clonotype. The CDR3 DNA follows: TGCAGTGCGAGCAGGCTAGTGAGGCAAGAGACCCAGTACTTC. It translates to CSASRLVRQETQYF. The V gene is TRBV20-1, the J gene TRBJ2-5; D gene uncertain. The V and J ends lost 6 bases and 2 bases respectively, with 16 bases between them. Germline V gene lookup returns CDR1 DFQATT and CDR2 SNEGSKA (reference sequence). This CDR3 region has 14 residues.

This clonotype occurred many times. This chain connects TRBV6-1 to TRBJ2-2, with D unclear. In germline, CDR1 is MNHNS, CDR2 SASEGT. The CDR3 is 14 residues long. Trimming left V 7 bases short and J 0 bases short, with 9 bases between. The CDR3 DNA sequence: TGTGCCAGCAAGCCTACGACGAACACCGGGGAGCTGTTTTTT. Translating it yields CASKPTTNTGELFF.

CDR3 residues: CASSYRNLETQYF. CDR3 nucleotides: TGTGCCAGCAGCTACAGGAACCTTGAGACCCAGTACTTC. The chain is built from TRBV7-2 and TRBJ2-5; the D gene is possibly TRBD1 (5 bases). V was clipped by 4 bases and J by 5 bases, with 11 bases between them. In germline, CDR1 is SGHTA, CDR2 FQGNSA. The CDR3 sequence is 13 residues long.

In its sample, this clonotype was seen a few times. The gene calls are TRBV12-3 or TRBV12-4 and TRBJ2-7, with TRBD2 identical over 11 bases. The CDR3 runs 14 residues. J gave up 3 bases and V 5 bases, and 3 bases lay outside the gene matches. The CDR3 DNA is TGTGCCAGCAGTATACTAGCGGGGGACTACGAGCAGTACTTC. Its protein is CASSILAGDYEQYF.

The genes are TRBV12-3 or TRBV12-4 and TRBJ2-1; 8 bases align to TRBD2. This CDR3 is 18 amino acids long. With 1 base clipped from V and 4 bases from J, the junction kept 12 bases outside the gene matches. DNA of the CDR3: TGTGCCAGCAGTTTAGTTCTATTAGCGGGACCCAGGTACAATGAGCAGTTCTTC. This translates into CASSLVLLAGPRYNEQFF.

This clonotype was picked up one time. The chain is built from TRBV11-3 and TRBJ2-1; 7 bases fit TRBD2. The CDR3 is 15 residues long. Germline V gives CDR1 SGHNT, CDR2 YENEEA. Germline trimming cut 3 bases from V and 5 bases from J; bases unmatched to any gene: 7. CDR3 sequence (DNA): TGTGCCAGCAGCTTTAGCGGGCCATCCGACAATGAGCAGTTCTTC. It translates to CASSFSGPSDNEQFF.

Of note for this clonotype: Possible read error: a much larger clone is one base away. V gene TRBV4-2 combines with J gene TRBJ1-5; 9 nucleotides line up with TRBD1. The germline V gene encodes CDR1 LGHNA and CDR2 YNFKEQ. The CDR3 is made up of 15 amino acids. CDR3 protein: CASSQGQGSNKPQHF. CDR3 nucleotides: TGTGCCAGCAGCCAGGGACAGGGAAGCAATAAGCCCCAGCATTTT.

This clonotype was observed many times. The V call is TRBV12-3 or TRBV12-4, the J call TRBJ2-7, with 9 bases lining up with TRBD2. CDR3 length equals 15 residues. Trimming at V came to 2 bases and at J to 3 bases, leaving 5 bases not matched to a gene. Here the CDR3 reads CASSLLAGGDYEQYF. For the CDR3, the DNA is TGTGCCAGCAGTTTATTGGCGGGAGGGGACTACGAGCAGTACTTC.

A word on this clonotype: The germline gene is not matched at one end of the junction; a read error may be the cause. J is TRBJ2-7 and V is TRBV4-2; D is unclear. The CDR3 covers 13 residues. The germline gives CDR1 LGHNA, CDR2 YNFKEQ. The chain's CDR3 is CARSQDLLYEQYF. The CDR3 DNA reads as TGTGCCAGAAGCCAAGATTTGCTGTACGAGCAGTACTTC.

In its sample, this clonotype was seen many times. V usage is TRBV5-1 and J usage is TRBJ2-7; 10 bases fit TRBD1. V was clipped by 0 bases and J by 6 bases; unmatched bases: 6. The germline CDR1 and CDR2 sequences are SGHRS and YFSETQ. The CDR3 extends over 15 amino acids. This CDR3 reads CASSLVGQGGGEQYF. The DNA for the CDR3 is TGCGCCAGCAGCTTGGTTGGACAGGGGGGGGGCGAGCAGTACTTC.

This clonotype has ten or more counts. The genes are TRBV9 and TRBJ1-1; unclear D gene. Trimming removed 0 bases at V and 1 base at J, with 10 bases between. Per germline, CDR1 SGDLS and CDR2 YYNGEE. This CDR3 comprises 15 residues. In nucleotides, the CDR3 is TGTGCCAGCAGCGTAGAAGAACAGAGGAACACTGAAGCTTTCTTT. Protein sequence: CASSVEEQRNTEAFF. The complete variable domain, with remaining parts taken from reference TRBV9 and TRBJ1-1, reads DSGVTQTPKHLITATGQRVTLRCSPRSGDLSVYWYQQSLDQGLQFLIQYYNGEERAKGNILERFSAQQFPDLHSELNLSSLELGDSALYFCASSVEEQRNTEAFFGQGTRLTVV.